This is a list of T cell receptor beta chains from one sample in a study of somatic mutations in cytotoxic T cells in rheumatoid arthritis. TCRdb keeps only in-frame clones here, not all; method: immunoSEQ multiplex PCR. Among some 20,000 clones listed, about four fifths were seen once. The sequenced sample consisted of CD8+ T cells sorted from blood. The receptors derive from an adult with rheumatoid arthritis. The CDR3 runs from the conserved cysteine through the conserved F or W. The order of the fields is D gene, J gene, clone size, V gene, CDR3 protein, CDR3 DNA. The D gene is left open where the match is weak. The size field is filled for only some rows; it gives once, few, many or a size class.

>NA|TRBJ1-5|NA|TRBV7-9
CASSSTAENNQPQHF
TGTGCCAGCAGCTCCACGGCTGAGAACAATCAGCCCCAGCATTTT
>NA|TRBJ2-1|NA|TRBV7-7
CASSSRLEDEQFF
TGTGCTAGCAGCTCCCGACTAGAAGATGAGCAGTTCTTC
>TRBD1|TRBJ2-1|NA|TRBV2
CASSPRDRGINEQFF
TGTGCCAGCAGCCCCCGGGACAGGGGGATCAATGAGCAGTTCTTC
>NA|TRBJ1-2|NA|TRBV6-5
CASSFGAGYTF
TGTGCCAGCAGTTTCGGGGCTGGCTACACCTTC
>TRBD2|TRBJ2-2|NA|TRBV9
CASSVRLAGVFTGELFF
TGTGCCAGCAGCGTCCGACTAGCGGGGGTTTTCACCGGGGAGCTGTTTTTT
>TRBD1|TRBJ1-2|NA|TRBV6-6
CASSYSRDRGDYGYTF
TGTGCCAGCAGTTACTCGAGGGACAGGGGAGACTATGGCTACACCTTC
>TRBD1|TRBJ1-2|NA|TRBV9
CASSALTGVGLNTF
TGTGCCAGCAGCGCACTGACAGGGGTGGGCCTTAACACCTTC
>NA|TRBJ2-1|NA|TRBV14
CASSQRLDHYNEQFF
TGTGCCAGCAGCCAGCGACTAGACCACTACAATGAGCAGTTCTTC
>NA|TRBJ2-5|NA|TRBV4-2
CASSQEPRLGTQYF
TGTGCCAGCAGCCAAGAGCCACGCTTGGGGACCCAGTACTTC
>NA|TRBJ2-1|NA|TRBV5-1
CASSLRRDSYNEQFF
TGCGCCAGCAGCCTCCGGCGGGACTCCTACAATGAGCAGTTCTTC
>NA|TRBJ1-5|few|TRBV7-9
CASSFRTDQPQHF
TGTGCCAGCAGCTTTCGGACAGATCAGCCCCAGCATTTT
>TRBD1|TRBJ1-3|NA|TRBV4-1
CASSHRDRGNTIYF
TGCGCCAGCAGCCACCGGGACAGAGGAAACACCATATATTTT
>TRBD1|TRBJ2-1|NA|TRBV6-6
CAGGTGRYGNEQFF
TGTGCCGGCGGGACAGGTCGTTATGGCAATGAGCAGTTCTTC